One sample yielded the 26 T cell receptor beta chains listed below, sequenced in a study of blood T cell repertoires in COVID-19. TCRdb's copy holds only in-frame clones and misses some; the assay was immunoSEQ multiplex PCR. The sample has around 19,000 clones; roughly 89% are singletons. Sequenced material: peripheral blood. The source is an older woman with active COVID-19.

This clone was found once. For the CDR3, the DNA is TGTGCCAGCAGTTACAGCGGTACTAGCGTCGAGCAGTACTTC. Translating it yields CASSYSGTSVEQYF. The chain combines TRBV6-5 with TRBJ2-7; 7 bases agree with TRBD2. Trimming took 2 bases from V and 6 from J; bases not matched to a gene: 7. The V gene's germline CDR1 is MNHEY and CDR2 SVGAGI. The CDR3 runs 14 residues.

The rearrangement uses TRBV5-1 and TRBJ1-2; TRBD1 matches 7 bases. There are 17 residues in the CDR3. Unmatched junction bases numbered 13, after V lost 2 bases and J lost 3 bases. Germline V CDR1 and CDR2: SGHRS, YFSETQ. The CDR3 DNA reads as TGCGCCAGCAGCTTAACGTCTTATAAGGGGGCGGACTATGGCTACACCTTC. Translated: CASSLTSYKGADYGYTF.

The chain links TRBV6-5 to TRBJ2-1, with D possibly TRBD2 on 8 matching bases. This CDR3 is 15 amino acids long. V was shortened by 7 bases and J by 11 bases, with 24 bases between the two germline ends. Looked up from germline, CDR1 is MNHEY and CDR2 is SVGAGI. CDR3 region: CASKPGGLGPRQQFF. DNA of the CDR3: TGTGCCAGCAAACCAGGGGGACTAGGCCCCCGACAGCAGTTCTTC.

The J gene is TRBJ1-5, the V gene TRBV5-1; TRBD1 is a possible D gene (5 bases). The V end lost 5 bases, the J end lost 7 bases, and 19 bases lay between the germline ends. This CDR3 has 15 residues. Germline values: CDR1 SGHRS, CDR2 YFSETQ. The CDR3 bases are TGCGCCAGCAGTTCCGGTGTTGACAGCCGGCAGCCCCAGCATTTT. This codes for CASSSGVDSRQPQHF.

V and J are TRBV12-3 or TRBV12-4 and TRBJ2-5; 7 positions agree with TRBD2. The CDR3 is 13 residues long. V lost 6 bases, J lost 7 bases, and 8 bases stayed unmatched. CDR3: CASSRSGDGTQYF. DNA of the CDR3: TGTGCCAGCAGCCGCAGCGGGGACGGGACCCAGTACTTC.

The chain recombines TRBV5-6 with TRBJ1-6; D gene ambiguous. V was trimmed by 0 bases and J by 0 bases, leaving 4 bases between them. Germline V gene lookup returns CDR1 SGHDT and CDR2 YYEEEE. The CDR3 is 15 residues long. CDR3 in DNA: TGTGCCAGCAGCTTGGCGGGCTCCTATAATTCACCCCTCCACTTT. Residues: CASSLAGSYNSPLHF.

This clone was seen just once. The chain is built from TRBV5-8 and TRBJ2-3; 9 nucleotides agree with TRBD1. Germline-derived CDR1 and CDR2 are SGHTS and YDEGEE. The V gene end was trimmed by 3 bases and the J gene end by 3 bases; junction bases not matched to a gene: 2. CDR3 length: 14 residues. DNA of the CDR3: TGTGCCAGCAGCTGGGGACAGGGTACAGATACGCAGTATTTT. Translating gives CASSWGQGTDTQYF.

This clone was recorded once. The chain couples TRBV3-1 (or the pseudogene TRBV3-2) to TRBJ1-1, with TRBD1 as a possible D gene (5 bases). V lost 4 bases and J 5 bases, leaving 11 bases between the germline ends. CDR3 length: 13 residues. Per germline, CDR1 LGHDT and CDR2 YNNKEL (reference sequence). The CDR3 here is CASSRPPGTEAFF. In DNA, the CDR3 is TGTGCCAGCAGCCGGCCACCAGGGACTGAAGCTTTCTTT.

The chain recombines TRBV19 with TRBJ1-2, with TRBD1 identical over 9 bases. The CDR3 is made up of 13 amino acids. J lost 3 bases, V lost 10 bases, and 6 bases had no gene match. Germline CDR1 reads LNHDA; CDR2 reads SQIVND (reference sequence). CDR3 bases: TGTGCCACCCACAGGGGGCTTCACTATGGCTACACCTTC. This translates into CATHRGLHYGYTF. Full variable domain (missing parts from reference TRBV19 and TRBJ1-2): DGGITQSPKYLFRKEGQNVTLSCEQNLNHDAMYWYRQDPGQGLRLIYYSQIVNDFQKGDIAEGYSVSREKKESFPLTVTSAQKNPTAFYLCATHRGLHYGYTFGSGTRLTVV.

The chain has TRBV3-1 (or the pseudogene TRBV3-2) and TRBJ2-4; D is ambiguous. The CDR3 is made up of 12 amino acids. V was trimmed by 0 bases and J by 6 bases, leaving 3 bases between them. The V gene's germline CDR1 is LGHDT and CDR2 YNNKEL (reference sequence). Here the CDR3 reads CASSQDGNIQYF. As DNA, the CDR3 is TGTGCCAGCAGCCAAGACGGAAACATTCAGTACTTC.

The chain uses TRBV5-1 and TRBJ2-2; 7 bases line up with TRBD1. The germline gives CDR1 SGHRS, CDR2 YFSETQ. Trimming at V came to 2 bases and at J to 0 bases, leaving 4 bases not matched to a gene. The CDR3 contains 16 residues. The CDR3 sequence is CASSFLDRTNTGELFF. CDR3 DNA sequence: TGCGCCAGCAGCTTCTTGGACAGGACGAACACCGGGGAGCTGTTTTTT. Full variable domain (remainder filled in from reference TRBV5-1 and TRBJ2-2): KAGVTQTPRYLIKTRGQQVTLSCSPISGHRSVSWYQQTPGQGLQFLFEYFSETQRNKGNFPGRFSGRQFSNSRSEMNVSTLELGDSALYLCASSFLDRTNTGELFFGEGSRLTVL.

V and J are TRBV12-3 or TRBV12-4 and TRBJ1-2; D is uncertain. There are 12 residues in the CDR3. With 7 bases removed from V and 8 bases from J, the gap between germline ends came to 14 bases. CDR3 region: CASTEPGYGYTF. CDR3 DNA: TGTGCCAGCACCGAGCCCGGGTACGGCTACACCTTC.

The rearrangement uses TRBV6-5 and TRBJ2-7; D is possibly TRBD1 (7 bases). V was trimmed by 6 bases and J by 3 bases, leaving 15 bases between them. Germline CDR1 reads MNHEY; CDR2 reads SVGAGI. This CDR3 comprises 14 residues. CDR3 protein: CASRGTAGVYEQYF. The CDR3 region has the DNA TGTGCCAGCAGAGGGACAGCGGGCGTCTACGAGCAGTACTTC.

This clone appeared a single time. The V gene is TRBV29-1, the J gene TRBJ1-1; D remains unclear. CDR1 SQVTM and CDR2 ANQGSEA come from the germline V gene. Trimming removed 7 bases from V and 3 bases from J, with 9 bases in between. The CDR3 contains 11 residues. The CDR3 reads CSARFYTEAFF. CDR3 DNA sequence: TGCAGCGCCCGGTTTTACACTGAAGCTTTCTTT.

The genes are TRBV29-1 and TRBJ2-3, with TRBD2 matching over 7 bases. Germline V gene sequence: CDR1 SQVTM, CDR2 ANQGSEA. The CDR3 has 14 amino acids. Unmatched junction bases numbered 7, after V lost 4 bases and J lost 3 bases. The CDR3 here is CSVGWGGRTDTQYF. As DNA, the CDR3 is TGCAGCGTTGGGTGGGGGGGAAGGACAGATACGCAGTATTTT.

This clone was seen once. The chain has TRBV13 and TRBJ2-3; 11 bases are shared with TRBD2. The CDR3 is 14 residues long. With V trimmed by 8 bases and J by 4 bases, 5 bases remained unmatched. CDR1 PRHDT and CDR2 FYEKMQ come from the germline V gene (reference sequence). CDR3 in DNA: TGTGCCAGCCGCAGACTAGCGGGGTCAGATACGCAGTATTTT. As protein: CASRRLAGSDTQYF.

The chain is built from TRBV9 and TRBJ2-1; the D gene is possibly TRBD2 (6 bases). The CDR3 contains 12 residues. Germline V CDR1 and CDR2: SGDLS, YYNGEE. V was clipped by 0 bases and J by 10 bases, with 8 bases between them. The CDR3 spells CASSVGGEEQFF. CDR3 DNA: TGTGCCAGCAGCGTAGGGGGGGAGGAGCAGTTCTTC.

This clone occurred once. The rearrangement links TRBV5-1 to TRBJ2-2; 9 bases are a match to TRBD2. Germline V lookup: CDR1 SGHRS, CDR2 YFSETQ. The CDR3 has 18 residues. The V segment lost 0 bases and the J segment 0 bases; nucleotides outside the gene matches: 6. CDR3 residues: CASSLVPSGETNTGELFF. The CDR3 DNA reads TGCGCCAGCAGCTTGGTTCCTAGCGGGGAAACGAACACCGGGGAGCTGTTTTTT.

The chain uses TRBV2 and TRBJ1-1; TRBD1 agrees at 8 bases. The length of the CDR3 is 13 residues. The V gene end was trimmed by 4 bases and the J gene end by 4 bases; junction bases not matched to a gene: 2. The V gene's germline CDR1 is SNHLY and CDR2 FYNNEI. In nucleotides, the CDR3 is TGTGCCAGCAGTGTGGACAGGGCCACTGAAGCTTTCTTT. Translation: CASSVDRATEAFF. The complete variable domain, with remaining parts taken from reference TRBV2 and TRBJ1-1, reads EPEVTQTPSHQVTQMGQEVILRCVPISNHLYFYWYRQILGQKVEFLVSFYNNEISEKSEIFDDQFSVERPDGSNFTLKIRSTKLEDSAMYFCASSVDRATEAFFGQGTRLTVV.

The chain couples TRBV9 to TRBJ1-2; the match to TRBD1 covers 9 bases. This CDR3 comprises 15 residues. The germline gives CDR1 SGDLS, CDR2 YYNGEE. V was pared by 0 bases and J by 5 bases, with 5 bases of the junction left unmatched. CDR3 nucleotide sequence: TGTGCCAGCAGCGTAGTGACAGGGGGTCATTATGGCTACACCTTC. Translating it yields CASSVVTGGHYGYTF.

This clone was seen once. The chain uses TRBV2 and TRBJ1-1, with D possibly matching TRBD1 (5 bases). V lost 6 bases to trimming and J lost 0 bases, with 11 bases between them. Germline CDR1 is SNHLY and CDR2 is FYNNEI. The CDR3 extends over 14 amino acids. The CDR3 DNA sequence: TGTGCCAGCAGGGAGGGACTGATGAACACTGAAGCTTTCTTT. As protein: CASREGLMNTEAFF.

V is TRBV5-1 and J is TRBJ1-1; no reliable D call. Deletions cut 3 bases from V and 0 bases from J, with 9 bases between. The germline V gene encodes CDR1 SGHRS and CDR2 YFSETQ. The CDR3 is 14 residues long. The CDR3 loop reads CASSSQFLNTEAFF. The CDR3 coding sequence is TGCGCCAGCAGCTCACAGTTTTTGAACACTGAAGCTTTCTTT.

In its sample, this clone was seen once. The gene calls are TRBV5-1 and TRBJ1-2; 7 nucleotides agree with TRBD1. The J segment lost 8 bases and the V segment lost 0 bases, leaving 7 bases of the junction unmatched. This CDR3 comprises 14 residues. Germline V lookup: CDR1 SGHRS, CDR2 YFSETQ. The CDR3 sequence: CASSLGTTGEGYTF. The CDR3 nucleotides read TGCGCCAGCAGCTTGGGGACAACAGGGGAAGGCTACACCTTC.

The rearrangement joins TRBV6-5 to TRBJ2-7; 7 nucleotides agree with TRBD1. J gave up 4 bases and V 7 bases, and 13 bases lay outside the gene matches. The CDR3 loop spans 15 amino acids. Germline CDR1 reads MNHEY; CDR2 reads SVGAGI. The CDR3 protein is CASTSSLGQYYEQYF. In nucleotides, the CDR3 is TGTGCCAGCACCTCAAGCCTGGGACAGTATTACGAGCAGTACTTC.

The chain combines TRBV21-1 with TRBJ2-1; whether TRBD1, the table's D call, matches the DNA was not checked. TRBV21-1 represents a pseudogene. The CDR3 consists of 16 residues. CDR3 residues: CASSNLYRGNYNEQFF. For the CDR3, the DNA is TGTGCCAGCAGCAATCTTTACAGGGGCAACTACAATGAGCAGTTCTTC.

The rearrangement uses TRBV7-9 and TRBJ1-4; a possible D gene is TRBD1 (6 bases). Germline V lookup: CDR1 SEHNR, CDR2 FQNEAQ (reference sequence). The CDR3 is 14 residues long. V gave up 5 bases and J gave up 8 bases, with 15 bases separating them. CDR3 sequence reads: CASSKNGGFEKLFF. The CDR3 coding sequence is TGTGCCAGCAGCAAGAATGGGGGCTTCGAAAAACTGTTTTTT.